The 5 T cell receptor beta chains below were found in one sample sequenced in a study of T cells in Graves' hyperthyroidism and ophthalmopathy. Regions amplified from RNA transcripts were the TCR beta CDR3 regions. First-round RT-PCR with HTBI primers amplified the TCR CDR3 region. TCRdb redid the calling of the multiplex PCR reads with MiXCR, one entry per CDR3 protein. Here the sample spans some 370,000 distinct CDR3 sequences, about 15% being singletons. What was sequenced was blood. These receptor sequences come from a woman in her 30s with Graves' hyperthyroidism that later progressed to Graves' ophthalmopathy.

The chain joins TRBV19 to TRBJ1-2, with D tentatively TRBD1 (6 bases). In germline, CDR1 is LNHDA, CDR2 SQIVND (reference sequence). This CDR3 is built from 16 residues. With 5 bases removed from V and 2 bases from J, the gap between germline ends came to 18 bases. CDR3 region: CASSLTGIEMNYGYTF. CDR3 nucleotides: TGTGCCAGTAGTCTAACAGGGATCGAGATGAACTATGGCTACACCTTC.

This clonotype came up many times. The chain couples TRBV27 to TRBJ2-1; 8 bases match TRBD2. Germline V gene lookup returns CDR1 MNHEY and CDR2 SMNVEV (reference sequence). V lost 6 bases to trimming and J lost 3 bases; unmatched junction nucleotides: 10. CDR3 size: 16 residues. The CDR3 is CASRVRGLGVYNEQFF. CDR3 nucleotide sequence: TGTGCCAGCAGGGTACGGGGACTAGGTGTCTACAATGAGCAGTTCTTC.

This clonotype was picked up one time. A much larger clone sits a single nucleotide away, making a read error possible. J is TRBJ1-1 and V is TRBV9; D perhaps matches TRBD1 (5 bases). Germline values: CDR1 SGDLS, CDR2 YYNGEE. This CDR3 spans 13 amino acids. The CDR3 loop is CSSSRWAGTQAFF. As DNA, the CDR3 is TGTTCCAGCAGCCGATGGGCCGGGACCCAAGCTTTCTTT. Full variable domain (rest looked up from reference TRBV9 and TRBJ1-1): DSGVTQTPKHLITATGQRVTLRCSPRSGDLSVYWYQQSLDQGLQFLIQYYNGEERAKGNILERFSAQQFPDLHSELNLSSLELGDSALYFCSSSRWAGTQAFFGQGTRLTVV.

V gene TRBV15 combines with J gene TRBJ1-2; weak D call: TRBD1 (6 bases). Germline CDR1 LNHNV, CDR2 YYDKDF (reference sequence). The CDR3 loop spans 16 amino acids. The ends were cut back, 3 bases at V and 5 bases at J, with 19 bases in the middle. CDR3 region: CATSSISTGGAYGYTF. The CDR3 bases are TGTGCCACCAGCAGTATCTCCACGGGGGGGGCGTATGGCTACACCTTC.

This chain uses TRBV30 with TRBJ1-2, with D possibly matching TRBD1 (5 bases). Trimming took off 4 bases at V and 2 bases at J, with 11 bases between the two ends. Germline V gives CDR1 GTSNPN, CDR2 SVGIG (reference sequence). The CDR3 runs to 13 residues. CDR3 DNA sequence: TGTGCCTGGATGCACGAGGGGAACTATGGCTACACCTTC. It specifies CAWMHEGNYGYTF.